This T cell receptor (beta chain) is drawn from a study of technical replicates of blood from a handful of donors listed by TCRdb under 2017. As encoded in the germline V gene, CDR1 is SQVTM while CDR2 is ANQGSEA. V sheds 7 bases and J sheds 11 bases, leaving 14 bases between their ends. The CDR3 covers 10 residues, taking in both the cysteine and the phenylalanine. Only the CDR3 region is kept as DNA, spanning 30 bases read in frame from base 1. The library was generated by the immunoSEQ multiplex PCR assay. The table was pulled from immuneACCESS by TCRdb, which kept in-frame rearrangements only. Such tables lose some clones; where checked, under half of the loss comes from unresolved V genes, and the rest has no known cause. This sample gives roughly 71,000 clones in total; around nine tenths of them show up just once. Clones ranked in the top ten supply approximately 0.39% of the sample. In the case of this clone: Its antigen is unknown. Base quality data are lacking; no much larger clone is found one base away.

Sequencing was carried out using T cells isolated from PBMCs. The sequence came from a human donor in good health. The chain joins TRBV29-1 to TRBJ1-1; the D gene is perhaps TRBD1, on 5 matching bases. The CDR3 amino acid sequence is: CSARRGGAFF. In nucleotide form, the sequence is TGCAGCGCGCGTCGGGGGGGGGCTTTCTTT.